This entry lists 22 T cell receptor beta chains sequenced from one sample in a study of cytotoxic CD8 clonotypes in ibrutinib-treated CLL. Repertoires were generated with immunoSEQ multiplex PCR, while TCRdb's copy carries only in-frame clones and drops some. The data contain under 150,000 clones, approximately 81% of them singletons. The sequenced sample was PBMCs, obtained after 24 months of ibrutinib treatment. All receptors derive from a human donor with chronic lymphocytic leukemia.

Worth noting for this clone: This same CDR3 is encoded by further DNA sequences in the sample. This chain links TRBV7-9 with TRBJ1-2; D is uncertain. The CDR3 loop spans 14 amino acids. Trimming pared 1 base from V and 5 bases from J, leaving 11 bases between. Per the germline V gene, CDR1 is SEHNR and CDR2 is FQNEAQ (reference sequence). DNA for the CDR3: TGTGCCAGCAGCTTAGGCAGGACCGCTTATGGCTACACCTTC. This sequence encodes CASSLGRTAYGYTF.

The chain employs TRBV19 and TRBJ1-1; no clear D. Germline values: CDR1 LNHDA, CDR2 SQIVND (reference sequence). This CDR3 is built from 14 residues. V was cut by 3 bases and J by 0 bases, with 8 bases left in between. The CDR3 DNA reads TGTGCCAGTAGTATGCCAGTCTTGAACACTGAAGCTTTCTTT. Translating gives CASSMPVLNTEAFF.

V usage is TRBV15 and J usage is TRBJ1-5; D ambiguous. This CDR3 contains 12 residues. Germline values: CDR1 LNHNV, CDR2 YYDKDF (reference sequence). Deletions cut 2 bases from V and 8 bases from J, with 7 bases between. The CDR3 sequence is CATSRPEEPQHF. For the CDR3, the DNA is TGTGCCACCAGCAGACCGGAAGAGCCCCAGCATTTT.

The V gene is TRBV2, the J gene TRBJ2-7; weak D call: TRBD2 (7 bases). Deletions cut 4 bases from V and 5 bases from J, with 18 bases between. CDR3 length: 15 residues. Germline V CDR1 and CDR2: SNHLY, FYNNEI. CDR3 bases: TGTGCCAGCAGTGCAGGTGGGGGGGCCCTCAACGAGCAGTACTTC. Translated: CASSAGGGALNEQYF.

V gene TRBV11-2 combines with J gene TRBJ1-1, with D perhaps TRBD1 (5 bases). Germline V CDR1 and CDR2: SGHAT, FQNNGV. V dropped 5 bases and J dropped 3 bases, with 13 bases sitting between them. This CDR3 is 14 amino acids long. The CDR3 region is CASSPTGGDTEAFF. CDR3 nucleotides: TGTGCCAGCAGCCCGACCGGGGGGGACACTGAAGCTTTCTTT.

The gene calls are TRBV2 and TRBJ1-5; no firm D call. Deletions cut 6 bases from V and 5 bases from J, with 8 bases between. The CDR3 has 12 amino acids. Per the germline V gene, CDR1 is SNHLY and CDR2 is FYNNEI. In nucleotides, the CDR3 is TGTGCCAGCAGGCGGGAGGATCAGCCCCAGCATTTT. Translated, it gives CASRREDQPQHF.

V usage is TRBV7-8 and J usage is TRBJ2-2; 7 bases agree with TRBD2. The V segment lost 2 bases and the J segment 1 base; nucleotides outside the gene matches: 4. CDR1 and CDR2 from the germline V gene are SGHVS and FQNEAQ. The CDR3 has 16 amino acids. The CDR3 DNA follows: TGTGCCAGCAGCTTACCGCGGGGGTTGAACACCGGGGAGCTGTTTTTT. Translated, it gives CASSLPRGLNTGELFF.

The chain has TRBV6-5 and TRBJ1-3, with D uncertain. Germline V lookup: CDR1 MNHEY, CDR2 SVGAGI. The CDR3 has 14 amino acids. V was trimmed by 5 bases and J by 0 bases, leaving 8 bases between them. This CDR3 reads CASSIRSSGNTIYF. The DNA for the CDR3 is TGTGCCAGCAGTATCCGAAGCTCTGGAAACACCATATATTTT.

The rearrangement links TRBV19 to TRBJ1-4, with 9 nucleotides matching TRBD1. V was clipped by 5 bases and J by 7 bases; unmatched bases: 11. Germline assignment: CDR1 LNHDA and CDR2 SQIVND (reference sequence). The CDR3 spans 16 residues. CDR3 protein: CASSLRDRALGEKLFF. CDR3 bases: TGTGCCAGTAGTCTCCGGGACAGGGCCCTCGGTGAAAAACTGTTTTTT. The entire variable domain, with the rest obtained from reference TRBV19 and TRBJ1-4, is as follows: DGGITQSPKYLFRKEGQNVTLSCEQNLNHDAMYWYRQDPGQGLRLIYYSQIVNDFQKGDIAEGYSVSREKKESFPLTVTSAQKNPTAFYLCASSLRDRALGEKLFFGSGTQLSVL.

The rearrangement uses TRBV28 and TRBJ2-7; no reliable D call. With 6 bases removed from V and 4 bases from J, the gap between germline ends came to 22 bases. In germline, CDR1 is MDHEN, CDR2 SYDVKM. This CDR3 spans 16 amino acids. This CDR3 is CASSQPTVGLHYEQYF. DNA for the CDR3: TGTGCCAGCAGCCAACCCACGGTGGGCTTACATTACGAGCAGTACTTC.

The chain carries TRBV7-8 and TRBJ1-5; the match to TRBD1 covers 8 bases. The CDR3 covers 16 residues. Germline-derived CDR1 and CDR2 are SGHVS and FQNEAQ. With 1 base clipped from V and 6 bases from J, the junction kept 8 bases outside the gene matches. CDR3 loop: CASSLGTGSSRQPQHF. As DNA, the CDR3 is TGTGCCAGCAGCTTAGGGACAGGGTCCTCTCGTCAGCCCCAGCATTTT.

The CDR3: CATSRDRVGVGYGYTF. CDR3 sequence (DNA): TGTGCCACCAGCAGAGATAGGGTAGGGGTCGGCTATGGCTACACCTTC. J is TRBJ1-2 and V is TRBV15; TRBD1 might be the D (5 bases). V was cut by 0 bases and J by 4 bases, with 15 bases left in between. The CDR3 is 16 amino acids. Germline V CDR1 and CDR2: LNHNV, YYDKDF (reference sequence).

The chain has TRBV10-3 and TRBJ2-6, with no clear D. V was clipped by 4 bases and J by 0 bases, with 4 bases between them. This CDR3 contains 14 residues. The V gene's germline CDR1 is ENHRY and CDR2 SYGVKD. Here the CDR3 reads CAISAGSGANVLTF. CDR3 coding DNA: TGTGCCATCAGTGCTGGCTCTGGGGCCAACGTCCTGACTTTC.

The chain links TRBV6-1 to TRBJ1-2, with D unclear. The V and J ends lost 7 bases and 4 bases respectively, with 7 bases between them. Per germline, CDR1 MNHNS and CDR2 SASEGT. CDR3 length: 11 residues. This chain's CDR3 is CASTEAYGYTF. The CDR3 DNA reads TGTGCCAGCACAGAGGCCTATGGCTACACCTTC.

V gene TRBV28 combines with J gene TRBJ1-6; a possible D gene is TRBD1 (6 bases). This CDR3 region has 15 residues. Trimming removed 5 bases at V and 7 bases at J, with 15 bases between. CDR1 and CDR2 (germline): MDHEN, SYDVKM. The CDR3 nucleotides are TGTGCCAGCAGTGTTAGGGGGGGCTCGAATTCACCCCTCCACTTT. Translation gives CASSVRGGSNSPLHF.

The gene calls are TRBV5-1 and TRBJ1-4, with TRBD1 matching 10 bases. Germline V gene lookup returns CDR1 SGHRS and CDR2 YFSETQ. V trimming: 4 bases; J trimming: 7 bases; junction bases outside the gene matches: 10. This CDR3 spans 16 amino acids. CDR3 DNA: TGCGCCAGCAGCCAGGGACAGGGGTTTGGCGGTGAAAAACTGTTTTTT. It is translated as CASSQGQGFGGEKLFF. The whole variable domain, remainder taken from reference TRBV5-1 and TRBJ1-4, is KAGVTQTPRYLIKTRGQQVTLSCSPISGHRSVSWYQQTPGQGLQFLFEYFSETQRNKGNFPGRFSGRQFSNSRSEMNVSTLELGDSALYLCASSQGQGFGGEKLFFGSGTQLSVL.

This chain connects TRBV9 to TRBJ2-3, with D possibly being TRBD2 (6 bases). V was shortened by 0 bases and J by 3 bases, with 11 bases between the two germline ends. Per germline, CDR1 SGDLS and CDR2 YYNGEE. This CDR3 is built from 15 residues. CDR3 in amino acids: CASSVAGGNTDTQYF. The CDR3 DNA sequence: TGTGCCAGCAGCGTAGCCGGGGGTAATACAGATACGCAGTATTTT.

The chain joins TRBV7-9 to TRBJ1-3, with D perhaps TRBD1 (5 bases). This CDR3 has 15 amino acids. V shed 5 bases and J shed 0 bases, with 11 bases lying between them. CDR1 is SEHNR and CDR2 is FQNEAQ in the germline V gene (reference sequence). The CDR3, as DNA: TGTGCCAGCAGCCCCTCGACAGTCTCTGGAAACACCATATATTTT. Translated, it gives CASSPSTVSGNTIYF.

CDR3 sequence (DNA): TGTGCCAGCAGCTCCAGGCGGTTAACTGAAGCTTTCTTT. Protein: CASSSRRLTEAFF. The chain employs TRBV13 and TRBJ1-1; D is undetermined. V shed 4 bases and J shed 5 bases, with 11 bases lying between them. The CDR3 is made up of 13 amino acids. From germline, CDR1 is PRHDT and CDR2 FYEKMQ (reference sequence).

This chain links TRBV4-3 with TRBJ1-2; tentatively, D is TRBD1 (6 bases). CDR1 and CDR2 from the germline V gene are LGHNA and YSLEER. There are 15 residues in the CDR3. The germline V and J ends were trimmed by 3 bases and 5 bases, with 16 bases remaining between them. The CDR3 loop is CASSQSDRSVYGYTF. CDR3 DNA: TGCGCCAGCAGCCAGTCCGACAGGTCTGTATATGGCTACACCTTC.

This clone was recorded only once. CDR3 sequence: CASRTGGGEETQYF. CDR3 bases: TGTGCCAGCAGGACAGGCGGGGGGGAAGAGACCCAGTACTTC. The chain is built from TRBV6-5 and TRBJ2-5, with 9 bases lining up with TRBD2. V lost 6 bases to trimming and J lost 3 bases; unmatched junction nucleotides: 5. The length of the CDR3 is 14 residues. Germline loops: CDR1 MNHEY, CDR2 SVGAGI.

The CDR3 region has the DNA TGTGCCAGCAGCTTAAGGCTGGGGCCCCAGCATTTT. Its protein product is CASSLRLGPQHF. The V and J genes are TRBV7-6 and TRBJ1-5; no definite D call. CDR1 and CDR2 from the germline V gene are SGHVS and FNYEAQ. The CDR3 contains 12 residues. V was shortened by 2 bases and J by 9 bases, with 8 bases between the two germline ends. Drawing the rest from reference TRBV7-6 and TRBJ1-5, the complete variable domain is GAGVSQSPRYKVTKRGQDVALRCDPISGHVSLYWYRQALGQGPEFLTYFNYEAQQDKSGLPNDRFSAERPEGSISTLTIQRTEQRDSAMYRCASSLRLGPQHFGDGTRLSIL.